This T cell receptor (beta chain) originates from a study of blood T cell repertoires in COVID-19. At the level of the study: The United States, Italy and Spain were the sources of the acute and convalescent COVID-19 samples. T cells, B-cell-depleted T cells, or PBMCs supplied cDNA or gDNA.

Concerning this clone: Other DNA sequences in this sample translate to the same CDR3.

The CDR3 runs 14 residues. V lost 1 base and J lost 7, with 11 bases in between. CDR1 and CDR2 from the germline V gene are SGHTA and FQGNSA. The authors' processing: It was from reference gene primer amplification that nucleated cell counts were estimated. TCRdb keeps only in-frame clones here, not all; method: immunoSEQ multiplex PCR. V and J calls and clone size are given by that table; D and trimming were obtained from the DNA. The sample has approximately 270,000 clones, 80% to 90% seen once. This sequence originates from a woman in her sixties or seventies with acute or convalescent COVID-19. The specimen sequenced was peripheral blood. This chain links TRBV7-2 with TRBJ2-1; the D gene is possibly TRBD1 (7 bases). The DNA of the CDR3 is TGTGCCAGCAGCTTAGGCGGGACAGCGAATGAGCAGTTCTTC. Its translation is CASSLGGTANEQFF. Drawing the rest from reference TRBV7-2 and TRBJ2-1, the complete variable domain is GAGVSQSPSNKVTEKGKDVELRCDPISGHTALYWYRQSLGQGLEFLIYFQGNSAPDKSGLPSDRFSAERTGGSVSTLTIQRTQQEDSAVYLCASSLGGTANEQFFGPGTRLTVL.